Here is one TCR beta chain with its context. Relapse after autologous stem cell transplantation occurred in every patient, and brentuximab vedotin exposure varied. This record belongs to a study of PD-1 blockade in classical Hodgkin lymphoma. Looking at the study overall: Every 2 weeks, patients got 3 mg/kg intravenous nivolumab.

CDR1 is SGHRS and CDR2 is YFSETQ in the germline V gene. There are 15 residues in the CDR3. V shed 1 base, J shed 0 bases, and the junction held 4 bases outside the gene matches. Profiling relied on immunoSEQ multiplex PCR, and the TCRdb table lists in-frame clones only, not all of them. This repertoire shows under 25,000 clones, around 80% found once; its top ten account for approximately 40%. The input for sequencing was peripheral blood mononuclear cells (PBMCs), taken before the second cycle of nivolumab. The chain joins TRBV5-1 to TRBJ2-7; 7 bases agree with TRBD1. This clonotype originated in a human donor with classical Hodgkin lymphoma. CDR3 protein: CASSLIGDSSYEQYF. CDR3 nucleotides: TGCGCCAGCAGCTTGATAGGGGACAGCTCCTACGAGCAGTACTTC.